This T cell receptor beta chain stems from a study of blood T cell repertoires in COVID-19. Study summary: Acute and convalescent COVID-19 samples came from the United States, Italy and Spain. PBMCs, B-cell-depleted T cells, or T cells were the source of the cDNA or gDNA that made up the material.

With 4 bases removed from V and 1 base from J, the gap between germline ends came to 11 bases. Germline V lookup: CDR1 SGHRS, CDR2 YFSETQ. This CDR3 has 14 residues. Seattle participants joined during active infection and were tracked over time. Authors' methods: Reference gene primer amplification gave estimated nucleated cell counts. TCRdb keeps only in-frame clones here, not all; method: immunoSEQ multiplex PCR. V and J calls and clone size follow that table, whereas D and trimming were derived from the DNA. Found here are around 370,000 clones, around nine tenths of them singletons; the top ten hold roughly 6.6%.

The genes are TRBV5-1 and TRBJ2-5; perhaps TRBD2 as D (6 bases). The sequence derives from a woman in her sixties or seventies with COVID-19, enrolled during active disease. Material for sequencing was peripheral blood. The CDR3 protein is CASSLRDSQETQYF. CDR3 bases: TGCGCCAGCAGCCTCCGGGACTCCCAAGAGACCCAGTACTTC.